This T cell receptor (beta chain) derives from a study of molecular identifiers for immune sequencing clone quantification. General study findings and limits: Sizes of clones that are highly expanded could be underestimated (if identical TCR molecules share a barcode).

To note about this clonotype: What it binds is not known.

Deletions cut 3 bases from V and 3 bases from J, with 19 bases between. Germline values: CDR1 SGHDT, CDR2 YYEEEE. The CDR3 is 16 amino acids. MiXCR, run by TCRdb on the PCR reads, gives a single entry per CDR3 protein. This table holds around 480,000 distinct CDR3 sequences, about a fifth found once. The rearrangement links TRBV5-6 to TRBJ2-7; weak D call: TRBD2 (6 bases). Sequences were obtained from naive CD8+ T cells from blood, with Jurkat cell RNA spiked in. Noted subset: FACS-sorted CD8+CD4-CCR7+CD45RA+ naive T cells. The receptor's source is a human donor in good health. Some libraries in this study had Jurkat cell RNA spiked in. The DNA for the CDR3 is TGTGCCAGCAGCTCTCGAACCGGGACTGTCTACTACGAGCAGTACTTC. Its translation: CASSSRTGTVYYEQYF.